Listed here are 22 T cell receptor beta chains from one sample, sequenced in a study of T cells in tumors after PD-1 blockade. Profiled with immunoSEQ multiplex PCR; TCRdb holds only in-frame clones, not every one. The sample has more than 40,000 clones, about 84% seen once. The specimen was PBMCs, collected before anti-PD-1 treatment. The receptors were sampled from a human donor with basal cell carcinoma.

This clone was seen once. The identical CDR3 is also encoded by other nucleotide sequences in the sample. V is TRBV5-5 and J is TRBJ2-5; a weak D match, TRBD1 (6 bases). With 1 base removed from V and 1 base from J, the gap between germline ends came to 8 bases. The CDR3 covers 14 residues. In germline, CDR1 is SGHKS, CDR2 YYEKEE (reference sequence). As DNA, the CDR3 is TGTGCCAGCAGCTTGTTAGGGGGCCAAGAGACCCAGTACTTC. Translation: CASSLLGGQETQYF.

This chain joins TRBV11-3 and TRBJ2-1, with D possibly being TRBD1 (6 bases). Germline CDR1 and CDR2: SGHNT and YENEEA. The CDR3 spans 15 residues. With 4 bases removed from V and 4 bases from J, the gap between germline ends came to 14 bases. The CDR3 nucleotides read TGTGCCAGCAGCTCCGGGACACTACTTTACAATGAGCAGTTCTTC. Its protein product is CASSSGTLLYNEQFF.

V gene TRBV6-5 combines with J gene TRBJ2-2; TRBD1 might be the D (6 bases). The germline V gene has CDR1 MNHEY and CDR2 SVGAGI. V was trimmed by 4 bases and J by 3 bases, leaving 12 bases between them. The CDR3 spans 15 residues. The CDR3 reads CASSLQGLHTGELFF. CDR3 in DNA: TGTGCCAGCAGTTTGCAGGGGCTGCACACCGGGGAGCTGTTTTTT.

The V gene is TRBV9, the J gene TRBJ2-2; D is possibly TRBD1 or TRBD2 (5 bases each). CDR1 SGDLS and CDR2 YYNGEE come from the germline V gene. With 0 bases removed from V and 6 bases from J, the gap between germline ends came to 9 bases. The CDR3 is made up of 14 amino acids. The CDR3 bases are TGTGCCAGCAGCGTAGGGGACCGGGCCGGGGAGCTGTTTTTT. This sequence encodes CASSVGDRAGELFF.

V is TRBV6-1 and J is TRBJ1-6; perhaps TRBD1 as D (6 bases). Germline V gene data show CDR1 as MNHNS and CDR2 as SASEGT. This CDR3 region has 13 residues. The germline V and J ends were trimmed by 1 base and 10 bases, with 8 bases remaining between them. The CDR3: CASSEVRGSPLHF. CDR3 DNA sequence: TGTGCCAGCAGTGAAGTAAGGGGGTCACCCCTCCACTTT.

As DNA, the CDR3 is TGTGCCAGCAGTGACTCAAGTAAGGGCACTGAAGCTTTCTTT. Encoded protein: CASSDSSKGTEAFF. This chain links TRBV6-4 with TRBJ1-1; D is undetermined. V gave up 0 bases and J gave up 4 bases, with 9 bases separating them. Per the germline V gene, CDR1 is MRHNA and CDR2 is SNTAGT. This CDR3 region has 14 residues.

The chain uses TRBV6-5 and TRBJ2-7, with D tentatively TRBD1 or TRBD2 (5 bases each). Trimming removed 6 bases from V and 3 bases from J, with 12 bases in between. This CDR3 has 13 residues. Looked up from germline, CDR1 is MNHEY and CDR2 is SVGAGI. As DNA, the CDR3 is TGTGCCAGCAGCCCAGGGACGGTCTACGAGCAGTACTTC. This codes for CASSPGTVYEQYF.

V gene TRBV3-1 (or the pseudogene TRBV3-2) combines with J gene TRBJ1-2; 7 bases fit TRBD1. The length of the CDR3 is 14 residues. Germline CDR1 reads LGHDT; CDR2 reads YNNKEL (reference sequence). V lost 0 bases and J lost 6; bases outside the gene matches: 4. The CDR3 protein is CASSQDGGGHGYTF. The CDR3, as DNA: TGTGCCAGCAGCCAAGATGGAGGGGGCCATGGCTACACCTTC.

The J gene is TRBJ1-2, the V gene TRBV7-8; TRBD1 agrees at 7 bases. The J segment lost 10 bases and the V segment lost 1 base, leaving 9 bases of the junction unmatched. CDR1 and CDR2 from the germline V gene are SGHVS and FQNEAQ. This CDR3 spans 14 amino acids. As DNA, the CDR3 is TGTGCCAGCAGCTTAGATCGGTCAGGGGGTTCCTACACCTTC. It specifies CASSLDRSGGSYTF.

Turning to this clone: Lacking the conserved final phenylalanine or tryptophan, this CDR3 likely reflects a read error. The DNA is left out, because the CDR3 cannot be placed on it with certainty; the CDR3 is given as TCRdb lists it. The CDR3 reads CSVERELQGH. This sequence joins TRBV29-1 and TRBJ1-2; the DNA was not compared with TRBD1, the D call given in the table. Per the germline V gene, CDR1 is SQVTM and CDR2 is ANQGSEA. The CDR3 is 10 residues long, counting both termini.

This clone was recorded once. The J gene is TRBJ2-7, the V gene TRBV5-1; TRBD2 aligns across 8 bases. V lost 2 bases to trimming and J lost 0 bases; unmatched junction nucleotides: 7. The CDR3 length is 16 residues. The V gene's germline CDR1 is SGHRS and CDR2 YFSETQ. CDR3 sequence: CASSFFVAGSSYEQYF. The CDR3, as DNA: TGCGCCAGCAGCTTTTTCGTAGCGGGGAGCTCCTACGAGCAGTACTTC.

The chain combines TRBV6-5 with TRBJ2-7; D is undetermined. The CDR3 contains 12 residues. V dropped 6 bases and J dropped 2 bases, with 8 bases sitting between them. Germline V gene lookup returns CDR1 MNHEY and CDR2 SVGAGI. The CDR3 loop is CASRTHPYEQYF. CDR3 coding DNA: TGTGCCAGCAGGACACATCCCTACGAGCAGTACTTC.

V and J are TRBV5-6 and TRBJ1-3; possibly TRBD1 for D (5 bases). Germline-derived CDR1 and CDR2 are SGHDT and YYEEEE. The CDR3 length is 16 residues. V lost 0 bases and J lost 1, with 11 bases in between. The CDR3 DNA reads TGTGCCAGCAGCTTGGTTGGGGGTAGTTCTGGAAACACCATATATTTT. Protein product: CASSLVGGSSGNTIYF.

V and J are TRBV5-1 and TRBJ2-2; perhaps TRBD1 as D (6 bases). This CDR3 is 15 amino acids long. V gave up 5 bases and J gave up 2 bases, with 13 bases separating them. Germline CDR1 reads SGHRS; CDR2 reads YFSETQ. The CDR3 DNA reads TGCGCCAGCAGGCCTCCGGGACACAACACCGGGGAGCTGTTTTTT. This encodes CASRPPGHNTGELFF.

J is TRBJ1-1 and V is TRBV5-4; D unresolved. This CDR3 is built from 13 residues. V was clipped by 2 bases and J by 1 base, with 6 bases between them. The germline gives CDR1 SGHNT, CDR2 YYREEE (reference sequence). The CDR3: CASSFGGNTEAFF. The CDR3 coding sequence is TGTGCCAGCAGCTTCGGCGGGAACACTGAAGCTTTCTTT. The variable domain in full, with the rest retrieved from reference TRBV5-4 and TRBJ1-1, is ETGVTQSPTHLIKTRGQQVTLRCSSQSGHNTVSWYQQALGQGPQFIFQYYREEENGRGNFPPRFSGLQFPNYSSELNVNALELDDSALYLCASSFGGNTEAFFGQGTRLTVV.

The chain has TRBV2 and TRBJ1-2, with no clear D. Between the trimmed V and J ends, which lost 9 bases and 11 bases, there was a span of 22 bases. Per germline, CDR1 SNHLY and CDR2 FYNNEI. The CDR3 length is 13 residues. CDR3 sequence reads: CASSGSDPWLYTF. DNA for the CDR3: TGTGCCAGTTCCGGGTCCGACCCTTGGCTATACACCTTC. Looking up the rest from reference TRBV2 and TRBJ1-2 gives the full variable domain: EPEVTQTPSHQVTQMGQEVILRCVPISNHLYFYWYRQILGQKVEFLVSFYNNEISEKSEIFDDQFSVERPDGSNFTLKIRSTKLEDSAMYFCASSGSDPWLYTFGSGTRLTVV.

The J gene is TRBJ1-2, the V gene TRBV3-1 (or the pseudogene TRBV3-2); a possible D gene is TRBD1 (6 bases). This CDR3 comprises 16 residues. Trimming pared 1 base from V and 0 bases from J, leaving 12 bases between. CDR1 LGHDT and CDR2 YNNKEL come from the germline V gene (reference sequence). CDR3 DNA: TGTGCCAGCAGCCAAGGGAGGACAGCGCCTAACTATGGCTACACCTTC. Translation gives CASSQGRTAPNYGYTF.

The V gene is TRBV19, the J gene TRBJ2-5; D perhaps matches TRBD2 (5 bases). This CDR3 has 13 amino acids. CDR1 and CDR2 (germline): LNHDA, SQIVND (reference sequence). V was pared by 6 bases and J by 1 base, with 9 bases between. CDR3 in DNA: TGTGCCAGTAGAGGACTCGTCCAAGAGACCCAGTACTTC. This gives the protein CASRGLVQETQYF. Full variable domain (outside the CDR3, taken from reference TRBV19 and TRBJ2-5): DGGITQSPKYLFRKEGQNVTLSCEQNLNHDAMYWYRQDPGQGLRLIYYSQIVNDFQKGDIAEGYSVSREKKESFPLTVTSAQKNPTAFYLCASRGLVQETQYFGPGTRLLVL.

The CDR3 nucleotides read TGTGCCAGCAGTTTAGGGCGGGGGGGGCACGAGCAGTACTTC. It yields the protein CASSLGRGGHEQYF. This chain joins TRBV28 and TRBJ2-7; TRBD2 matches 9 bases. V gave up 2 bases and J gave up 5 bases; unmatched junction bases: 4. This CDR3 spans 14 amino acids. Germline V gives CDR1 MDHEN, CDR2 SYDVKM.

The rearrangement joins TRBV30 to TRBJ1-2; possible D gene TRBD1, 6 bases. Trimming left V 0 bases short and J 8 bases short, with 13 bases between. Germline CDR1 reads GTSNPN; CDR2 reads SVGIG (reference sequence). This CDR3 has 13 amino acids. For the CDR3, the DNA is TGTGCCTGGAGTGTAGGGGGGGCAGGAGGCTACACCTTC. The encoded protein is CAWSVGGAGGYTF.

The gene calls are TRBV9 and TRBJ2-1, with 8 bases lining up with TRBD2. The CDR3 is 18 residues long. V dropped 3 bases and J dropped 2; count of bases not matched to a gene: 13. CDR1 SGDLS and CDR2 YYNGEE come from the germline V gene. DNA for the CDR3: TGTGCCAGCAGCGGAGGTCCTCAGCGGGGGACGACCTACAATGAGCAGTTCTTC. As protein: CASSGGPQRGTTYNEQFF. Full variable domain (missing parts from reference TRBV9 and TRBJ2-1): DSGVTQTPKHLITATGQRVTLRCSPRSGDLSVYWYQQSLDQGLQFLIQYYNGEERAKGNILERFSAQQFPDLHSELNLSSLELGDSALYFCASSGGPQRGTTYNEQFFGPGTRLTVL.

The V call is TRBV7-2, the J call TRBJ1-2; 9 bases map to TRBD1. The germline gives CDR1 SGHTA, CDR2 FQGNSA. The CDR3 has 14 amino acids. The V and J ends lost 6 bases and 0 bases, in that order; junction bases with no gene match: 2. CDR3 sequence reads: CASSRDRANYGYTF. DNA of the CDR3: TGTGCCAGCAGTCGGGACAGGGCTAACTATGGCTACACCTTC. Full variable domain (missing parts from reference TRBV7-2 and TRBJ1-2): GAGVSQSPSNKVTEKGKDVELRCDPISGHTALYWYRQSLGQGLEFLIYFQGNSAPDKSGLPSDRFSAERTGGSVSTLTIQRTQQEDSAVYLCASSRDRANYGYTFGSGTRLTVV.